This T cell receptor beta chain was profiled in a study of cytomegalovirus exposure and HLA in healthy donors. This CDR3 has 13 amino acids. The germline V gene has CDR1 SGHDN and CDR2 FVKESK. Trimming took 4 bases from V and 9 from J, leaving 13 bases between them. The PCR had 60 Vbeta and 13 Jbeta primers. The table came from immunoSEQ multiplex PCR; TCRdb's copy has only in-frame clones and leaves some out. Of 130,000 to 150,000 clones in the sample, around 72% are singletons; the top ten hold around 4.1%. Sequencing was performed on PBMCs. The source of this sequence is a man younger than 35 in good health and CMV-seropositive. The chain uses TRBV14 and TRBJ2-1; weak D call: TRBD2 (6 bases). DNA of the CDR3: TGTGCCAGCAGCCCCCGGGGGTTGAGTGAGCAGTTCTTC. Translating gives CASSPRGLSEQFF.